The 22 T cell receptor beta chains given below trace back to one sample, sequenced in a study of shared clonotypes between healthy human individuals. Assay used: immunoSEQ multiplex PCR; TCRdb lists only in-frame clones, some missing. Seen here are under 1,100,000 clones, about three quarters observed once, and the top ten hold about 1.5%. Sequencing was performed on memory CD4+ T cells sorted from blood. The subset denotes: CD45RA-negative fraction. All receptors derive from a young man in good health.

This clone was counted a few times. CDR3: CASSAGNSNEKLFF. The CDR3 DNA is TGTGCCAGCAGTGCTGGGAACTCTAATGAAAAACTGTTTTTT. The chain has TRBV2 and TRBJ1-4; D remains unclear. From germline, CDR1 is SNHLY and CDR2 FYNNEI. This CDR3 is 14 amino acids long. Trimming cost V 4 bases and J 3 bases, with 9 bases left between them.

The chain joins TRBV7-2 to TRBJ2-1; TRBD1 aligns across 10 bases. The CDR3 is 15 residues long. Trimming removed 5 bases from V and 2 bases from J; junction bases left unmatched: 3. CDR1 SGHTA and CDR2 FQGNSA come from the germline V gene. CDR3 loop: CASSPGTGAYNEQFF. The CDR3 nucleotides are TGTGCCAGCAGCCCCGGGACAGGGGCCTACAATGAGCAGTTCTTC.

This clone was seen repeatedly, ten times or more. The CDR3 DNA reads as TGTGCCAGCAGCGTAGGCCAAGGAGAAGCTTTCTTT. Residues: CASSVGQGEAFF. The rearrangement links TRBV9 to TRBJ1-1, with no clear D. The CDR3 length is 12 residues. The germline V gene encodes CDR1 SGDLS and CDR2 YYNGEE. V was trimmed by 0 bases and J by 8 bases, leaving 8 bases between them.

On this clone itself: With a much larger clone just one base away, this may be a read error. Other DNA sequences of this sample code for an identical CDR3. The chain has TRBV19 and TRBJ2-1, with D perhaps TRBD2 (5 bases). The V gene's germline CDR1 is LNHDA and CDR2 SQIVND (reference sequence). CDR3 length: 16 residues. Here the CDR3 DNA reads TGTGCCAGTAGTATTAAACGTCGTAACCCGGGGAATGAACAGTTCTTC. Protein product: CASSIKRRNPGNEQFF.

V gene TRBV19 combines with J gene TRBJ2-3; 14 positions agree with TRBD2. Germline loops: CDR1 LNHDA, CDR2 SQIVND (reference sequence). The CDR3 is made up of 16 amino acids. V lost 3 bases to trimming and J lost 4 bases; unmatched junction nucleotides: 3. CDR3 protein: CASSIGLAGGPDTQYF. CDR3 sequence (DNA): TGTGCCAGTAGTATCGGACTAGCGGGGGGCCCAGATACGCAGTATTTT. The full variable domain, completed using reference TRBV19 and TRBJ2-3, is DGGITQSPKYLFRKEGQNVTLSCEQNLNHDAMYWYRQDPGQGLRLIYYSQIVNDFQKGDIAEGYSVSREKKESFPLTVTSAQKNPTAFYLCASSIGLAGGPDTQYFGPGTRLTVL.

This clone was picked up a small number of times. The same CDR3 can be traced to other DNA sequences in this sample. The chain carries TRBV19 and TRBJ1-1; possible D gene TRBD1, 5 bases. Between the trimmed V and J ends, which lost 4 bases and 4 bases, there was a span of 7 bases. CDR3 size: 12 residues. Germline lookup yields CDR1 LNHDA and CDR2 SQIVND (reference sequence). CDR3 region: CASSRQTTEAFF. In DNA form, the CDR3 reads TGTGCCAGTAGTAGACAGACCACTGAAGCTTTCTTT. The entire variable domain, with the rest obtained from reference TRBV19 and TRBJ1-1, is as follows: DGGITQSPKYLFRKEGQNVTLSCEQNLNHDAMYWYRQDPGQGLRLIYYSQIVNDFQKGDIAEGYSVSREKKESFPLTVTSAQKNPTAFYLCASSRQTTEAFFGQGTRLTVV.

This clone has more than one count but fewer than ten. This chain uses TRBV9 with TRBJ1-6; D remains unclear. The CDR3 sequence is 13 residues long. With 3 bases removed from V and 7 bases from J, the gap between germline ends came to 8 bases. Germline loops: CDR1 SGDLS, CDR2 YYNGEE. The DNA of the CDR3 is TGTGCCAGCAGCGCCTGGGAAAATTCACCCCTCCACTTT. Protein sequence: CASSAWENSPLHF. The full variable domain, completed using reference TRBV9 and TRBJ1-6, is DSGVTQTPKHLITATGQRVTLRCSPRSGDLSVYWYQQSLDQGLQFLIQYYNGEERAKGNILERFSAQQFPDLHSELNLSSLELGDSALYFCASSAWENSPLHFGNGTRLTVT.

The chain couples TRBV2 to TRBJ1-4; no firm D call. V lost 6 bases to trimming and J lost 3 bases, with 14 bases between them. Germline V lookup: CDR1 SNHLY, CDR2 FYNNEI. CDR3 size: 15 residues. In DNA form, the CDR3 reads TGTGCCAGCAGGGACCCTCCGGGATCTAATGAAAAACTGTTTTTT. Its translation is CASRDPPGSNEKLFF.

About this clone: Distinct nucleotide sequences in the sample also encode this CDR3. The chain carries TRBV6-1 and TRBJ1-3; TRBD1 might be the D (6 bases). V gave up 5 bases and J gave up 3 bases, with 8 bases separating them. Germline values: CDR1 MNHNS, CDR2 SASEGT. The CDR3 contains 13 residues. The CDR3 DNA reads as TGTGCCAGCAGTACAGGGAGTGGAAACACCATATATTTT. This codes for CASSTGSGNTIYF.

On this clone: This sample includes further DNA sequences coding for the same CDR3. The chain has TRBV5-1 and TRBJ2-2; 10 positions agree with TRBD1. The CDR3 extends over 15 amino acids. The V and J ends lost 5 bases and 4 bases, in that order; junction bases with no gene match: 5. Germline V gene lookup returns CDR1 SGHRS and CDR2 YFSETQ. CDR3 sequence: CASRERTGGTGELFF. The CDR3 nucleotides are TGCGCCAGCAGGGAGCGGACAGGGGGCACCGGGGAGCTGTTTTTT.

This chain connects TRBV10-1 to TRBJ1-1; 7 bases map to TRBD1. CDR1 WNHNN and CDR2 SYGVQD come from the germline V gene (reference sequence). With V trimmed by 4 bases and J by 4 bases, 3 bases remained unmatched. This CDR3 contains 13 residues. The CDR3: CASSARGPTEAFF. As DNA, the CDR3 is TGCGCCAGCAGTGCGAGGGGGCCCACTGAAGCTTTCTTT.

The CDR3 loop is CASSTQGGGANVLTF. The CDR3 coding sequence is TGTGCCAGTAGTACCCAGGGTGGTGGGGCCAACGTCCTGACTTTC. This rearrangement joins TRBV19 to TRBJ2-6, with a possible D match to TRBD1 (5 bases). From germline, CDR1 is LNHDA and CDR2 SQIVND (reference sequence). CDR3 size: 15 residues. Trimming removed 4 bases at V and 3 bases at J, with 10 bases between.

The chain links TRBV2 to TRBJ1-4; TRBD1 is a possible D gene (6 bases). The V and J ends lost 4 bases and 7 bases respectively, with 13 bases between them. CDR3 length: 14 residues. The germline gives CDR1 SNHLY, CDR2 FYNNEI. The CDR3 nucleotides read TGTGCCAGCAGTGCAGGGGCGCTGGGTGAAAAACTGTTTTTT. This gives the protein CASSAGALGEKLFF.

This chain joins TRBV2 and TRBJ1-3; D is ambiguous. The germline V and J ends were trimmed by 3 bases and 4 bases, with 7 bases remaining between them. Germline values: CDR1 SNHLY, CDR2 FYNNEI. The CDR3 is 13 residues long. CDR3 amino acids: CASSDQRGNTIYF. CDR3 DNA: TGTGCCAGCAGTGATCAAAGGGGAAACACCATATATTTT.

This clone was counted a single time. This sequence joins TRBV9 and TRBJ2-3; TRBD2 matches 7 bases. Looked up from germline, CDR1 is SGDLS and CDR2 is YYNGEE. The J segment lost 7 bases and the V segment lost 3 bases, leaving 8 bases of the junction unmatched. This CDR3 spans 14 amino acids. The CDR3 DNA is TGTGCCAGCAGCGGAACGGGGGGTGCGAATACGCAGTATTTT. This encodes CASSGTGGANTQYF.

The chain links TRBV6-1 to TRBJ1-2; D gene unclear. The CDR3 is 12 amino acids. The V and J ends lost 6 bases and 7 bases respectively, with 12 bases between them. Germline lookup yields CDR1 MNHNS and CDR2 SASEGT. The CDR3 protein is CASRDFGGGYTF. DNA of the CDR3: TGTGCCAGCAGGGATTTTGGCGGTGGCTACACCTTC.

The rearrangement links TRBV5-4 to TRBJ1-2; TRBD1 might be the D (5 bases). The CDR3 covers 14 residues. CDR1 SGHNT and CDR2 YYREEE come from the germline V gene (reference sequence). With 0 bases removed from V and 5 bases from J, the gap between germline ends came to 11 bases. In nucleotides, the CDR3 is TGTGCCAGCAGCTTGGGACTTACAGGATATGGCTACACCTTC. It translates to CASSLGLTGYGYTF. Using reference TRBV5-4 and TRBJ1-2 for the parts outside the CDR3, the full variable domain is ETGVTQSPTHLIKTRGQQVTLRCSSQSGHNTVSWYQQALGQGPQFIFQYYREEENGRGNFPPRFSGLQFPNYSSELNVNALELDDSALYLCASSLGLTGYGYTFGSGTRLTVV.

The rearrangement links TRBV10-3 to TRBJ1-6; no reliable D call. CDR3 length: 14 amino acids. From germline, CDR1 is ENHRY and CDR2 SYGVKD. The V end lost 7 bases, the J end lost 4 bases, and 11 bases lay between the germline ends. CDR3 bases: TGTGCCATCAATAGCTTGGGGTATAATTCACCCCTCCACTTT. Amino acids: CAINSLGYNSPLHF.

The chain joins TRBV7-6 to TRBJ2-3, with 11 nucleotides matching TRBD2. J was trimmed by 1 base and V by 5 bases; bases with no gene match: 5. The CDR3 spans 16 residues. Germline assignment: CDR1 SGHVS and CDR2 FNYEAQ. CDR3 in amino acids: CASSQETSGGTDTQYF. CDR3 bases: TGTGCCAGCAGCCAAGAGACTAGCGGGGGCACAGATACGCAGTATTTT. The variable domain in full, with the rest retrieved from reference TRBV7-6 and TRBJ2-3, is GAGVSQSPRYKVTKRGQDVALRCDPISGHVSLYWYRQALGQGPEFLTYFNYEAQQDKSGLPNDRFSAERPEGSISTLTIQRTEQRDSAMYRCASSQETSGGTDTQYFGPGTRLTVL.

This clone occurred a few times. This chain links TRBV2 with TRBJ2-5, with D possibly called TRBD1 or TRBD2 (5 bases each). V was shortened by 0 bases and J by 2 bases, with 13 bases between the two germline ends. The germline V gene has CDR1 SNHLY and CDR2 FYNNEI. The CDR3 runs 16 residues. The CDR3 bases are TGTGCCAGCAGTGAAGCAGGGGCCCGCGGGCAAGAGACCCAGTACTTC. This gives the protein CASSEAGARGQETQYF.

Regarding this clone: Other DNA sequences in this sample translate to the same CDR3. The chain uses TRBV10-3 and TRBJ2-5; D is unclear. The CDR3 length is 11 residues. From germline, CDR1 is ENHRY and CDR2 SYGVKD. The V end was cut by 2 bases, the J end by 4 bases, with 2 bases between. DNA of the CDR3: TGTGCCATCAGTGAGCTAGAGACCCAGTACTTC. It specifies CAISELETQYF.

The gene calls are TRBV6-1 and TRBJ1-2; D unresolved. CDR1 and CDR2 (germline): MNHNS, SASEGT. V gave up 7 bases and J gave up 4 bases, with 10 bases separating them. This CDR3 spans 12 amino acids. In nucleotides, the CDR3 is TGTGCCAGCATCGATTGGGCCTATGGCTACACCTTC. It translates to CASIDWAYGYTF.